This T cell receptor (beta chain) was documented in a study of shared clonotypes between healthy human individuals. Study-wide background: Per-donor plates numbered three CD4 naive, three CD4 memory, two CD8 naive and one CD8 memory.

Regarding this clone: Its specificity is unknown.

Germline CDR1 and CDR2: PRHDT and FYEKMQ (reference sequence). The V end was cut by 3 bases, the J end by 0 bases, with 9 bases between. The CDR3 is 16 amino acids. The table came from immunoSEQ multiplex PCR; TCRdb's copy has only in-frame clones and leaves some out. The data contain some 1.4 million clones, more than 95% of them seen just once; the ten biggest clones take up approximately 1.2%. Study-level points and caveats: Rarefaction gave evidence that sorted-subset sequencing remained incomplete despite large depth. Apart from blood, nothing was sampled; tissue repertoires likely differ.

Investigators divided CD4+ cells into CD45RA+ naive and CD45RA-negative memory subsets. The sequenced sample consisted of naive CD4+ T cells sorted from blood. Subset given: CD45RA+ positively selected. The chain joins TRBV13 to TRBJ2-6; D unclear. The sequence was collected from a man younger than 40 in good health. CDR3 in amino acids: CASSFPDYSGANVLTF. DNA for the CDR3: TGTGCCAGCAGCTTCCCTGATTACTCTGGGGCCAACGTCCTGACTTTC. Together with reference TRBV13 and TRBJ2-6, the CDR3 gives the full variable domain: AAGVIQSPRHLIKEKRETATLKCYPIPRHDTVYWYQQGPGQDPQFLISFYEKMQSDKGSIPDRFSAQQFSDYHSELNMSSLELGDSALYFCASSFPDYSGANVLTFGAGSRLTVL.